The entry that follows covers one TCR beta chain sequence. Other DNA sequences in this specimen translate into the identical CDR3. This specimen belongs to a study of blood T cell repertoires in COVID-19. CDR3 length: 12 residues. The V and J ends lost 4 bases and 0 bases respectively, with 3 bases between them. Germline lookup yields CDR1 SGDLS and CDR2 YYNGEE. This table comes from immunoSEQ multiplex PCR, and its TCRdb copy is limited to in-frame clones, with some not included. The table shows 79,000 or so clones, with 86% occurring only once. Source material: peripheral blood. The rearrangement links TRBV9 to TRBJ2-3; D gene ambiguous. This TCR came from a human donor in a cohort sampled during active COVID-19. The CDR3 coding sequence is TGTGCCAGCAGCTTAAGCACAGATACGCAGTATTTT. It yields the protein CASSLSTDTQYF.